This T cell receptor beta chain stems from a study of cytomegalovirus exposure and HLA in healthy donors. Study-wide background: When 398 donors were genotyped, roughly four fifths of them were found to fall in the Caucasian-associated ancestry cluster.

The PCR was carried out with 60 Vbeta primers and 13 Jbeta primers. TCRdb's copy holds only in-frame clones and misses some; the assay was immunoSEQ multiplex PCR. The sample shows 130,000 to 150,000 clones, about four fifths of them seen only once. Notes on the study in general: When analyzed later, a missense DCLRE1C variant was found to be linked to TCR beta V- and J-gene trimming.

This clone has only a few counts. Its target is unknown. The source is a man in his forties in good health and CMV-seronegative. The source material was PBMCs.

CDR3 region: CASRLYGGNQPQHF. The CDR3 DNA sequence: TGTGCCAGTAGACTATACGGTGGCAATCAGCCCCAGCATTTT. J is TRBJ1-5 and V is TRBV19; D is ambiguous. Germline lookup yields CDR1 LNHDA and CDR2 SQIVND (reference sequence). The CDR3 covers 14 residues. With 6 bases removed from V and 2 bases from J, the gap between germline ends came to 11 bases.